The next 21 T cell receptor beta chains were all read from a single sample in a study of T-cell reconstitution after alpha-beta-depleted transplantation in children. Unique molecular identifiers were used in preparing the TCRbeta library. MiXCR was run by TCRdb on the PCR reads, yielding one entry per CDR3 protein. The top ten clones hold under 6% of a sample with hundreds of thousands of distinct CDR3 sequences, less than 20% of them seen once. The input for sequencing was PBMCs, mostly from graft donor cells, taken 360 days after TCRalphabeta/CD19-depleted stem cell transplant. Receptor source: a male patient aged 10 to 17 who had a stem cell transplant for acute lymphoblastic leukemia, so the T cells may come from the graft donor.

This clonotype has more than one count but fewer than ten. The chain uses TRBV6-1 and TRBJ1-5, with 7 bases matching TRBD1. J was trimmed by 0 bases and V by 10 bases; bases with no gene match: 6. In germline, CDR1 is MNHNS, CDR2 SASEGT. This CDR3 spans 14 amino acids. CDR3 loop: CATRQGYSNQPQHF. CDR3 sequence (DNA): TGTGCCACCCGACAGGGTTATAGCAATCAGCCCCAGCATTTT.

CDR3 DNA: TGCAGCGCCGAGACGTTACCCCTAGAGACCCAGTACTTC. This translates into CSAETLPLETQYF. This sequence joins TRBV29-1 and TRBJ2-5, with D hard to call. Germline loops: CDR1 SQVTM, CDR2 ANQGSEA. The CDR3 extends over 13 amino acids. Trimming left V 7 bases short and J 4 bases short, with 16 bases between.

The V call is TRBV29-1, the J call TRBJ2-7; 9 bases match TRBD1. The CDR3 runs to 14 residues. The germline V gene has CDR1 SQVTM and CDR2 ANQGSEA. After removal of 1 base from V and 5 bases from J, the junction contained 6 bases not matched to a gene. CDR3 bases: TGCAGCGTTGAAGGCGGGACAGGGTTCGACGAGCAGTACTTC. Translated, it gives CSVEGGTGFDEQYF.

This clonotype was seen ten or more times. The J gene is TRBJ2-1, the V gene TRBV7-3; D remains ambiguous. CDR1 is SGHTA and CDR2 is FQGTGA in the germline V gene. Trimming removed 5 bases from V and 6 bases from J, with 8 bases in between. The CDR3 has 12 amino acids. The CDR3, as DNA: TGTGCCAGCAGCCTGGACGCCAATGAGCAGTTCTTC. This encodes CASSLDANEQFF.

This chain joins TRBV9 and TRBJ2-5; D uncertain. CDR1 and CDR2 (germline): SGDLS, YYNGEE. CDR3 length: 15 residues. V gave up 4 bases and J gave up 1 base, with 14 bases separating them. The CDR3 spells CASSFPTAGQETQYF. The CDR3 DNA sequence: TGTGCCAGCAGCTTCCCCACGGCAGGCCAAGAGACCCAGTACTTC.

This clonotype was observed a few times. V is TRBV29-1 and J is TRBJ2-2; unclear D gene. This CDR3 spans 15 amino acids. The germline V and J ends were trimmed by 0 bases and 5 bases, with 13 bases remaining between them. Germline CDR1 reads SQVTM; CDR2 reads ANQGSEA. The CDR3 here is CSVEDGFRRTGELFF. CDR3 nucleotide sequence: TGCAGCGTTGAAGACGGGTTCCGACGGACCGGGGAGCTGTTTTTT.

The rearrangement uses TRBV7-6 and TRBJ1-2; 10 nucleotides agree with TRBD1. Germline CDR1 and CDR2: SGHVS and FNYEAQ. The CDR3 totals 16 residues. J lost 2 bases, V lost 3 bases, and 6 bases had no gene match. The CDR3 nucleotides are TGTGCCAGCAGCTTCTCCGGGACAGGGGTCAACTATGGCTACACCTTC. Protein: CASSFSGTGVNYGYTF.

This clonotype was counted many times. In nucleotides, the CDR3 is TGTGCCAGCAGCTCCCGAATCGGGGGGGACTATGGCTACACCTTC. Encoded protein: CASSSRIGGDYGYTF. This chain links TRBV13 with TRBJ1-2; weak D call: TRBD1 (5 bases). Germline V gives CDR1 PRHDT, CDR2 FYEKMQ (reference sequence). The CDR3 has 15 residues. V lost 4 bases and J 3 bases, leaving 15 bases between the germline ends.

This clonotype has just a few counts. The CDR3 DNA reads TGTGCCAGCAGTTACCAATCACTCCTCGAGCAGTACTTC. Residues: CASSYQSLLEQYF. The chain is built from TRBV6-6 and TRBJ2-7, with no clear D. V was cut by 2 bases and J by 6 bases, with 11 bases left in between. Germline CDR1 is MNHNY and CDR2 is SVGAGI (reference sequence). This CDR3 region has 13 residues.

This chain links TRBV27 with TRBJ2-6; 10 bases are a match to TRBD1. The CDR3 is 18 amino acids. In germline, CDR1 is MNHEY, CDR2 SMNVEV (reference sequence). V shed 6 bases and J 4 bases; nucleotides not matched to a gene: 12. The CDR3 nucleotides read TGTGCCAGCAGCCCCGGACAGGGGGGATGGTTAGGGGCCAACGTCCTGACTTTC. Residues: CASSPGQGGWLGANVLTF.

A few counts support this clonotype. The DNA for the CDR3 is TGCAGCGGACGTGGCGGGAGTGGCTTCGCTGGAGAGACCCAGTACTTC. It codes for CSGRGGSGFAGETQYF. The chain is built from TRBV29-1 and TRBJ2-5; 7 bases line up with TRBD2. V shed 7 bases, J shed 4 bases, and the junction held 18 bases outside the gene matches. The CDR3 has 16 amino acids. Germline V CDR1 and CDR2: SQVTM, ANQGSEA. Filled out from reference TRBV29-1 and TRBJ2-5, the complete variable domain reads SAVISQKPSRDICQRGTSLTIQCQVDSQVTMMFWYRQQPGQSLTLIATANQGSEATYESGFVIDKFPISRPNLTFSTLTVSNMSPEDSSIYLCSGRGGSGFAGETQYFGPGTRLLVL.

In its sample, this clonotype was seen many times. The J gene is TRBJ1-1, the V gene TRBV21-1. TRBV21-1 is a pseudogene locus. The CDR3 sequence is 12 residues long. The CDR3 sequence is CASSSRNTEAFF. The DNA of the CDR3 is TGTGCCAGCAGCAGTCGGAACACTGAAGCTTTCTTT.

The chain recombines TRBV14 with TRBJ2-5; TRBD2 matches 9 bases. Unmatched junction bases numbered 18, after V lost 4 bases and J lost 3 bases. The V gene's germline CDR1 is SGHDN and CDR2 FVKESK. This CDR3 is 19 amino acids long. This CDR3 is CASSPPKAGGPTFKETQYF. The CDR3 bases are TGTGCCAGCAGCCCCCCTAAGGCGGGAGGGCCTACTTTTAAAGAGACCCAGTACTTC.

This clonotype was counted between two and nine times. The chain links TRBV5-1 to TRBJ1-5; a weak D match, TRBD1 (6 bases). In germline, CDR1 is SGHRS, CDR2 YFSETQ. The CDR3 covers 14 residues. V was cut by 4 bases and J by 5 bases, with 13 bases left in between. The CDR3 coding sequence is TGCGCCAGCAGCCTGAGGGGGGAGGATCAGCCCCAGCATTTT. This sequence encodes CASSLRGEDQPQHF. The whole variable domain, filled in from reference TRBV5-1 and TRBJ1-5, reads KAGVTQTPRYLIKTRGQQVTLSCSPISGHRSVSWYQQTPGQGLQFLFEYFSETQRNKGNFPGRFSGRQFSNSRSEMNVSTLELGDSALYLCASSLRGEDQPQHFGDGTRLSIL.

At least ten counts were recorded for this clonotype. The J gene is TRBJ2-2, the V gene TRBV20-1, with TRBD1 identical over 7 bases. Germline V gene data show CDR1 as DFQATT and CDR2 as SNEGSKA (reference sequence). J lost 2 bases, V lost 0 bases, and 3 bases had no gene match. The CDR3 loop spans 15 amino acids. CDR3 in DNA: TGCAGTGCTAGAGATCGACAGGGAAACACCGGGGAGCTGTTTTTT. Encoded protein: CSARDRQGNTGELFF.

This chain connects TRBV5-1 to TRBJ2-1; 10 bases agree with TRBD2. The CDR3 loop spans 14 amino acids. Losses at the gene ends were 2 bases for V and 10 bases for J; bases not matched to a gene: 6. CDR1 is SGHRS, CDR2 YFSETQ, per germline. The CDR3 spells CASSFGLAGEEQFF. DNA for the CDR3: TGCGCCAGCAGCTTCGGTCTAGCGGGAGAAGAGCAGTTCTTC.

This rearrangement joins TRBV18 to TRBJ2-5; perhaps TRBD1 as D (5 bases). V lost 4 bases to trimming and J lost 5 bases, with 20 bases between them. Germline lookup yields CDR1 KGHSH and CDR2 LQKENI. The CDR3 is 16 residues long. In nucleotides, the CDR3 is TGTGCCAGCTCACGTTATCCGGACATAGCTCTGGAGACCCAGTACTTC. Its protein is CASSRYPDIALETQYF.

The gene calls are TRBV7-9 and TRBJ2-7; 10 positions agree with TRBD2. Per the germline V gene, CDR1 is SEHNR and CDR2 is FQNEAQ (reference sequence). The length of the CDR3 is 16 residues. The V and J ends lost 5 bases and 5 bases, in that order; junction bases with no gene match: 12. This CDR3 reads CASSVFRLAGFNEQYF. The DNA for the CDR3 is TGTGCCAGCAGCGTGTTTCGACTAGCGGGTTTCAACGAGCAGTACTTC. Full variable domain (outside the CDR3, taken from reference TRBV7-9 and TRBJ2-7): DTGVSQNPRHKITKRGQNVTFRCDPISEHNRLYWYRQTLGQGPEFLTYFQNEAQLEKSRLLSDRFSAERPKGSFSTLEIQRTEQGDSAMYLCASSVFRLAGFNEQYFGPGTRLTVT.

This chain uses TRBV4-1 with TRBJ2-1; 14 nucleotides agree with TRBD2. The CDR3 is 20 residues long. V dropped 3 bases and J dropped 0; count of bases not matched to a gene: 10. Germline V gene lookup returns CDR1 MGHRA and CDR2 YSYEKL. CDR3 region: CASSHGRLAGGPSSYNEQFF. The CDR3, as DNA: TGCGCCAGCAGCCATGGGAGACTAGCGGGAGGGCCGAGCTCCTACAATGAGCAGTTCTTC.

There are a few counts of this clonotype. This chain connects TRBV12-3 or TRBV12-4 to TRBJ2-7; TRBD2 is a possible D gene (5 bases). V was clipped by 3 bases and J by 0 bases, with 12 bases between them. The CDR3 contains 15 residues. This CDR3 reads CASSFRTGSSYEQYF. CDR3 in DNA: TGTGCCAGCAGTTTCCGGACTGGAAGCTCCTACGAGCAGTACTTC.

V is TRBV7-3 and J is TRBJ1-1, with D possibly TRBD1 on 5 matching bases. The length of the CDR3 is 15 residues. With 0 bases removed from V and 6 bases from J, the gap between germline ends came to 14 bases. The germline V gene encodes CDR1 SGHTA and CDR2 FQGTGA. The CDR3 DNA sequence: TGTGCCAGCAGCTTAACGGACGCGGGGCTAGCTGAAGCTTTCTTT. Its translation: CASSLTDAGLAEAFF.